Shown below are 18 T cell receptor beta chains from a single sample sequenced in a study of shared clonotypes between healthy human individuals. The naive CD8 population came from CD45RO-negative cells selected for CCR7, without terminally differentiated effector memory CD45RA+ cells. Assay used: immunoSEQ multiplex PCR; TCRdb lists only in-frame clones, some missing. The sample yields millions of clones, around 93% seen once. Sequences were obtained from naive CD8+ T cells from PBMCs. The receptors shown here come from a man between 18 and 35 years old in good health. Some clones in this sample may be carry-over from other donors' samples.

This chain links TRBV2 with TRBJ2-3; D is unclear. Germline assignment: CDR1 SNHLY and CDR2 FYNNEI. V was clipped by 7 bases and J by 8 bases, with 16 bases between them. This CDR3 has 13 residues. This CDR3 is CASTGSLAPTQYF. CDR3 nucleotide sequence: TGTGCCAGCACAGGCAGTTTGGCGCCTACGCAGTATTTT.

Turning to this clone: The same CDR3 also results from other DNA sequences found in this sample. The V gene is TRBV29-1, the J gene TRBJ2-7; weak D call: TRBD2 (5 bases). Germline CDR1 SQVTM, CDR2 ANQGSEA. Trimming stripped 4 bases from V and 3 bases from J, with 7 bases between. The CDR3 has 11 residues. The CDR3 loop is CSVGRGYEQYF. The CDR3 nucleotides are TGCAGCGTTGGCCGGGGCTACGAGCAGTACTTC.

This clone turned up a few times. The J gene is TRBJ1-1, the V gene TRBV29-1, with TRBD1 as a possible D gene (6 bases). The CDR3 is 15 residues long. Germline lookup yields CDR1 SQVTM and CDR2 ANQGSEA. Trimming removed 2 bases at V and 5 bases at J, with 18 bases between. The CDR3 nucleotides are TGCAGCGTTGAAACAGAACAGGGAAGGCTAACTGAAGCTTTCTTT. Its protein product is CSVETEQGRLTEAFF. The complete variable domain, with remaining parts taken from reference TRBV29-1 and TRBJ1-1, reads SAVISQKPSRDICQRGTSLTIQCQVDSQVTMMFWYRQQPGQSLTLIATANQGSEATYESGFVIDKFPISRPNLTFSTLTVSNMSPEDSSIYLCSVETEQGRLTEAFFGQGTRLTVV.

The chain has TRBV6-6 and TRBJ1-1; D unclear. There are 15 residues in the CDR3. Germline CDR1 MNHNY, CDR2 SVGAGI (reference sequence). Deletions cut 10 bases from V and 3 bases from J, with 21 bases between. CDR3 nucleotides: TGTGCCATCATGAGTTCGTCCCGGGCGGACACTGAAGCTTTCTTT. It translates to CAIMSSSRADTEAFF.

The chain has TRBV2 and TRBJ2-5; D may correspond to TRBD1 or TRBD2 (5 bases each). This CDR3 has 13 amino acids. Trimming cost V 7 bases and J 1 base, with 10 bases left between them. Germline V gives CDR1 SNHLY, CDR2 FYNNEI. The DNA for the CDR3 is TGTGCCAGCACCGAGGGGACCCAAGAGACCCAGTACTTC. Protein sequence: CASTEGTQETQYF.

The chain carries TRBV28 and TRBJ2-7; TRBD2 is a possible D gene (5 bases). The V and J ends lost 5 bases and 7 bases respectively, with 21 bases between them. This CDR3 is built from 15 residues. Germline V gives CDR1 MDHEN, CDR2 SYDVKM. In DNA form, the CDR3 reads TGTGCCAGCAGTCGGCTGGGAACTACCTGGGAGGAGCAGTACTTC. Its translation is CASSRLGTTWEEQYF.

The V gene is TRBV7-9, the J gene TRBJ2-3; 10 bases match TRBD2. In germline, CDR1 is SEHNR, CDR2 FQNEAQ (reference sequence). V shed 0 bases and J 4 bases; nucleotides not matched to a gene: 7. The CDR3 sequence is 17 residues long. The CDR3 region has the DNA TGTGCCAGCAGCTTAGCGCTACTAGCGGGACTTGCAGATACGCAGTATTTT. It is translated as CASSLALLAGLADTQYF. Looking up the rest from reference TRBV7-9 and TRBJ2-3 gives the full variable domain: DTGVSQNPRHKITKRGQNVTFRCDPISEHNRLYWYRQTLGQGPEFLTYFQNEAQLEKSRLLSDRFSAERPKGSFSTLEIQRTEQGDSAMYLCASSLALLAGLADTQYFGPGTRLTVL.

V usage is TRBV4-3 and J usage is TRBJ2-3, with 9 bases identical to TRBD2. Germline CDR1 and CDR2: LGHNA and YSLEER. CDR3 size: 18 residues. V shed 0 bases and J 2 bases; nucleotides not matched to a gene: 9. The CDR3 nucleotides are TGCGCCAGCAGCCAAGATGGGGCTAGCGGGACCCCCACAGATACGCAGTATTTT. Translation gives CASSQDGASGTPTDTQYF.

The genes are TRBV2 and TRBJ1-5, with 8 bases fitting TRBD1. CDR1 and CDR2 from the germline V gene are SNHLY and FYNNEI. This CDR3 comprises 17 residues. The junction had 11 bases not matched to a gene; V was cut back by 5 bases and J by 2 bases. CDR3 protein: CASSWTDRGGRNQPQHF. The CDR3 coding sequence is TGTGCCAGCAGTTGGACCGACAGGGGCGGGCGCAATCAGCCCCAGCATTTT.

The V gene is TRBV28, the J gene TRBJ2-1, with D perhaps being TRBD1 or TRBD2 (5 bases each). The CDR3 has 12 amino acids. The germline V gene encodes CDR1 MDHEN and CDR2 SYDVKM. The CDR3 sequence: CSFGTEDNEQFF. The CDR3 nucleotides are TGTTCTTTTGGGACGGAAGACAATGAGCAGTTCTTC. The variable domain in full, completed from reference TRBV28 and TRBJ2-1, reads DVKVTQSSRYLVKRTGEKVFLECVQDMDHENMFWYRQDPGLGLRLIYFSYDVKMKEKGDIPEGYSVSREKKERFSLILESASTNQTSMYLCSFGTEDNEQFFGPGTRLTVL.

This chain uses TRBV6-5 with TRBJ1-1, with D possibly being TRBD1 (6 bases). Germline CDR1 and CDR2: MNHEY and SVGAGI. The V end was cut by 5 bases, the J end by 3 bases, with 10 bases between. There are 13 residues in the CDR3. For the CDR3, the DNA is TGTGCCAGCAGTGTACAGGGTTACACTGAAGCTTTCTTT. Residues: CASSVQGYTEAFF.

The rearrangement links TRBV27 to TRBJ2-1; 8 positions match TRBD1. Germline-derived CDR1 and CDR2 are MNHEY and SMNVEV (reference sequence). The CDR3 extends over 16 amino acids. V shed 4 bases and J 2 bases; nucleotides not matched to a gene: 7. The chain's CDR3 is CASSSLGDRPYNEQFF. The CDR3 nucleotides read TGTGCCAGCAGTTCCCTAGGGGACAGGCCCTACAATGAGCAGTTCTTC.

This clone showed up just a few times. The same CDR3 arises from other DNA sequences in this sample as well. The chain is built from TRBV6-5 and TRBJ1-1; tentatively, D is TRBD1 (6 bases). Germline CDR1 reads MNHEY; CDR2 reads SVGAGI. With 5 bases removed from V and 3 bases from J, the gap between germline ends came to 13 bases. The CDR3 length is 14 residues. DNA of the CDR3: TGTGCCAGCAGTACAACAGGGTGGGACACTGAAGCTTTCTTT. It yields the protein CASSTTGWDTEAFF.

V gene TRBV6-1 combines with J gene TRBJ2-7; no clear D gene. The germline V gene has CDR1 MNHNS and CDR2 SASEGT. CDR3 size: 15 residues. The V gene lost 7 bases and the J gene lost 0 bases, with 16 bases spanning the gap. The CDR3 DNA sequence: TGTGCCAGCACCCCACTGGGCGGCTCCTCCTACGAGCAGTACTTC. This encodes CASTPLGGSSYEQYF.

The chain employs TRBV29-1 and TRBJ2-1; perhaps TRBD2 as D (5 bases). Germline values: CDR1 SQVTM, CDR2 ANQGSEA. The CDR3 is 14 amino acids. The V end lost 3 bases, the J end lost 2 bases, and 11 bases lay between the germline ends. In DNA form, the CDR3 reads TGCAGCGTTGAGGGAGACACCACCTACAATGAGCAGTTCTTC. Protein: CSVEGDTTYNEQFF.

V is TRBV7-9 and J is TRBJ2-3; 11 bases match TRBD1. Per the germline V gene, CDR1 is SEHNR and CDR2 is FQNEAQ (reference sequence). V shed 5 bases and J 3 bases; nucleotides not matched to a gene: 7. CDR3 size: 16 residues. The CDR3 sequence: CASSHAGQGATDTQYF. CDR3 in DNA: TGTGCCAGCAGCCATGCAGGACAGGGGGCGACAGATACGCAGTATTTT. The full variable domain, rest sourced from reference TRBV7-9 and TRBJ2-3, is DTGVSQNPRHKITKRGQNVTFRCDPISEHNRLYWYRQTLGQGPEFLTYFQNEAQLEKSRLLSDRFSAERPKGSFSTLEIQRTEQGDSAMYLCASSHAGQGATDTQYFGPGTRLTVL.

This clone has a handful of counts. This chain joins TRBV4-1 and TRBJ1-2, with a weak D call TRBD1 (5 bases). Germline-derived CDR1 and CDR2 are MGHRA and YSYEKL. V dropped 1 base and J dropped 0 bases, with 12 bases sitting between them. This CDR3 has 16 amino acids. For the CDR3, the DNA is TGCGCCAGCAGCCAAGGACCCGACAGAGCTAACTATGGCTACACCTTC. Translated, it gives CASSQGPDRANYGYTF.

CDR3 amino acids: CASSLDRGIYGYTF. The CDR3 DNA follows: TGTGCCAGCAGCCTGGACAGGGGAATCTATGGCTACACCTTC. V gene TRBV13 combines with J gene TRBJ1-2, with TRBD1 matching 9 bases. There are 14 residues in the CDR3. Per germline, CDR1 PRHDT and CDR2 FYEKMQ (reference sequence). Losses at the gene ends were 5 bases for V and 4 bases for J; bases not matched to a gene: 5.